One and the same sample provided the 28 T cell receptor beta chains below, sequenced in a study of cytomegalovirus exposure and HLA in healthy donors. The PCR made use of 60 Vbeta and 13 Jbeta primers. Some clones are missing from TCRdb's copy, which holds only in-frame ones; the method was immunoSEQ multiplex PCR. Here the sample spans around 150,000 clones, approximately 80% being singletons. What was sequenced was PBMCs. These receptors were collected from a man aged 50 or older in good health and CMV-seropositive.

This clone was recorded a few times. The CDR3 DNA follows: TGCGCCAGCAGCACCCGGACTAGCGGCACAGATACGCAGTATTTT. It is translated as CASSTRTSGTDTQYF. The V gene is TRBV5-1, the J gene TRBJ2-3; 9 positions agree with TRBD2. After removal of 4 bases from V and 1 base from J, the junction contained 4 bases not matched to a gene. The CDR3 extends over 15 amino acids. In germline, CDR1 is SGHRS, CDR2 YFSETQ. The variable domain in full, with the rest retrieved from reference TRBV5-1 and TRBJ2-3, is KAGVTQTPRYLIKTRGQQVTLSCSPISGHRSVSWYQQTPGQGLQFLFEYFSETQRNKGNFPGRFSGRQFSNSRSEMNVSTLELGDSALYLCASSTRTSGTDTQYFGPGTRLTVL.

V gene TRBV7-2 combines with J gene TRBJ1-3; tentative D call: TRBD1 (5 bases). The V end was cut by 5 bases, the J end by 2 bases, with 16 bases between. This CDR3 region has 16 residues. Germline CDR1 and CDR2: SGHTA and FQGNSA. The CDR3 region has the DNA TGTGCCAGCAGCCTCTACTCGGCCAGGGCTGGAAACACCATATATTTT. Translating it yields CASSLYSARAGNTIYF.

The chain recombines TRBV6-1 with TRBJ1-5, with no clear D. The CDR3 contains 13 residues. Trimming left V 1 base short and J 7 bases short, with 8 bases between. CDR1 and CDR2 from the germline V gene are MNHNS and SASEGT. CDR3 residues: CASSEGGIQPQHF. In DNA form, the CDR3 reads TGTGCCAGCAGTGAAGGCGGGATCCAGCCCCAGCATTTT.

The rearrangement uses TRBV7-6 and TRBJ2-3; TRBD2 agrees at 7 bases. There are 16 residues in the CDR3. Unmatched junction bases numbered 4, after V lost 1 base and J lost 0 bases. CDR1 is SGHVS and CDR2 is FNYEAQ in the germline V gene. The CDR3: CASSLGGGPSTDTQYF. For the CDR3, the DNA is TGTGCCAGCAGCTTAGGCGGGGGACCTAGCACAGATACGCAGTATTTT. Full variable domain (rest looked up from reference TRBV7-6 and TRBJ2-3): GAGVSQSPRYKVTKRGQDVALRCDPISGHVSLYWYRQALGQGPEFLTYFNYEAQQDKSGLPNDRFSAERPEGSISTLTIQRTEQRDSAMYRCASSLGGGPSTDTQYFGPGTRLTVL.

The V call is TRBV19, the J call TRBJ2-6, with D possibly being TRBD1 (6 bases). The CDR3 is 16 amino acids. Germline-derived CDR1 and CDR2 are LNHDA and SQIVND (reference sequence). V shed 8 bases and J shed 0 bases, with 14 bases lying between them. This CDR3 is CASRDRLRSGANVLTF. The CDR3 DNA sequence: TGTGCCAGTCGAGACAGGCTACGCTCTGGGGCCAACGTCCTGACTTTC.

The chain carries TRBV11-2 and TRBJ1-2, with D unclear. Per the germline V gene, CDR1 is SGHAT and CDR2 is FQNNGV. The length of the CDR3 is 15 residues. V was trimmed by 1 base and J by 8 bases, leaving 17 bases between them. CDR3 in DNA: TGTGCCAGCAGCTTAGGGGTCGGAGGTAATCGCGGCTACACCTTC. Translation: CASSLGVGGNRGYTF.

The sample holds one count of this clone. The V gene is TRBV4-2, the J gene TRBJ2-1, with D perhaps TRBD2 (7 bases). Per the germline V gene, CDR1 is LGHNA and CDR2 is YNFKEQ. V lost 0 bases to trimming and J lost 8 bases, with 20 bases between them. This CDR3 is 17 amino acids long. CDR3: CASSQERAGAYRDEQFF. The CDR3 nucleotides read TGTGCCAGCAGCCAAGAACGTGCGGGGGCTTATCGGGATGAGCAGTTCTTC.

The chain links TRBV6-5 to TRBJ2-5; perhaps TRBD1 as D (5 bases). CDR1 MNHEY and CDR2 SVGAGI come from the germline V gene. The germline V and J ends were trimmed by 2 bases and 4 bases, with 11 bases remaining between them. The CDR3 is made up of 14 amino acids. The CDR3 sequence: CASSYTQGRETQYF. CDR3 DNA: TGTGCCAGCAGTTACACGCAGGGAAGAGAGACCCAGTACTTC.

Only one count was recorded for this clone. The genes are TRBV15 and TRBJ1-3; D is unclear. The germline V gene encodes CDR1 LNHNV and CDR2 YYDKDF (reference sequence). The CDR3 loop spans 13 amino acids. V lost 5 bases and J 8 bases, leaving 13 bases between the germline ends. CDR3 sequence (DNA): TGTGCCACCAGCGGGCTCGCCGGCTACACCATATATTTT. It is translated as CATSGLAGYTIYF. The complete variable domain, with remaining parts taken from reference TRBV15 and TRBJ1-3, reads DAMVIQNPRYQVTQFGKPVTLSCSQTLNHNVMYWYQQKSSQAPKLLFHYYDKDFNNEADTPDNFQSRRPNTSFCFLDIRSPGLGDTAMYLCATSGLAGYTIYFGEGSWLTVV.

The chain combines TRBV7-2 with TRBJ2-7; the D gene is possibly TRBD1 (6 bases). CDR3 length: 17 amino acids. Germline CDR1 SGHTA, CDR2 FQGNSA. V gave up 0 bases and J gave up 0 bases, with 15 bases separating them. Here the CDR3 DNA reads TGTGCCAGCAGCTTAGCAGGGGGTCGAGGTTTCTCCTACGAGCAGTACTTC. Translation gives CASSLAGGRGFSYEQYF.

V gene TRBV7-2 combines with J gene TRBJ2-3, with D tentatively TRBD1 (5 bases). This CDR3 is 16 amino acids long. Germline-derived CDR1 and CDR2 are SGHTA and FQGNSA. Trimming took off 6 bases at V and 0 bases at J, with 16 bases between the two ends. CDR3 amino acids: CASRRQSGISTDTQYF. DNA of the CDR3: TGTGCCAGCAGGAGGCAGTCAGGGATAAGCACAGATACGCAGTATTTT.

This clone appeared once. V gene TRBV19 combines with J gene TRBJ2-2; possible D gene TRBD1, 6 bases. The germline V gene has CDR1 LNHDA and CDR2 SQIVND (reference sequence). The germline V and J ends were trimmed by 4 bases and 6 bases, with 12 bases remaining between them. The CDR3 length is 14 residues. CDR3 sequence (DNA): TGTGCCAGTAGTACACAGGGAAGGGCCGGGGAGCTGTTTTTT. Translating gives CASSTQGRAGELFF.

V is TRBV30 and J is TRBJ1-3, with D unclear. Germline CDR1 is GTSNPN and CDR2 is SVGIG (reference sequence). Trimming took off 0 bases at V and 2 bases at J, with 8 bases between the two ends. The CDR3 sequence is 14 residues long. CDR3 in DNA: TGTGCCTGGAGTGTAGGCGGAACTGGAAACACCATATATTTT. The encoded protein is CAWSVGGTGNTIYF.

The chain links TRBV7-9 to TRBJ2-5; 15 nucleotides line up with TRBD2. Looked up from germline, CDR1 is SEHNR and CDR2 is FQNEAQ (reference sequence). V trimming: 5 bases; J trimming: 1 base; junction bases outside the gene matches: 5. The CDR3 is 17 residues long. CDR3 bases: TGTGCCAGCAGCCCCCGGACTAGCGGGGGGGCCCAAGAGACCCAGTACTTC. Its protein is CASSPRTSGGAQETQYF.

This clone appeared once. The junction differs from germline at one of its ends, possibly a read error. V and J are TRBV6-6 and TRBJ2-1; maybe TRBD1 (7 bases). Germline V lookup: CDR1 MNHNY, CDR2 SVGAGI (reference sequence). This CDR3 comprises 11 residues. CDR3 loop: CASSQGGEPFF. The CDR3 DNA is TGTGCCAGCAGTCAGGGGGGCGAGCCGTTCTTC.

The CDR3 protein is CASSLGANQPQHF. The CDR3 DNA follows: TGCGCCAGCAGCCTAGGGGCAAATCAGCCCCAGCATTTT. The chain has TRBV5-1 and TRBJ1-5, with D possibly being TRBD1 (5 bases). V lost 4 bases and J lost 4, with 9 bases in between. Germline CDR1 SGHRS, CDR2 YFSETQ. There are 13 residues in the CDR3.

Only a few counts were recorded for this clone. The chain has TRBV5-1 and TRBJ2-7, with 7 bases lining up with TRBD2. The CDR3 is 16 amino acids. V lost 4 bases and J lost 1; bases outside the gene matches: 11. Germline V lookup: CDR1 SGHRS, CDR2 YFSETQ. This chain's CDR3 is CASSPRGGAASYEQYF. CDR3 sequence (DNA): TGCGCCAGCAGCCCGAGGGGAGGGGCCGCATCCTACGAGCAGTACTTC.

This chain links TRBV6-1 with TRBJ2-7; no clear D. The CDR3 is 13 residues long. CDR1 MNHNS and CDR2 SASEGT come from the germline V gene. Between the trimmed V and J ends, which lost 4 bases and 3 bases, there was a span of 10 bases. CDR3 DNA sequence: TGTGCCAGCAGTGGGTACATGAACTACGAGCAGTACTTC. It yields the protein CASSGYMNYEQYF.

The chain recombines TRBV6-6 with TRBJ1-5, with TRBD1 identical over 8 bases. Trimming took 6 bases from V and 7 from J; bases not matched to a gene: 14. This CDR3 contains 16 residues. Per germline, CDR1 MNHNY and CDR2 SVGAGI (reference sequence). DNA for the CDR3: TGTGCCAGCAGCCGGGGGAGGACAGGGTATAACCAGCCCCAGCATTTT. It codes for CASSRGRTGYNQPQHF.

The chain has TRBV6-1 and TRBJ1-4; 7 bases are shared with TRBD1. CDR3 length: 14 residues. J lost 5 bases, V lost 6 bases, and 6 bases had no gene match. The germline gives CDR1 MNHNS, CDR2 SASEGT. Here the CDR3 DNA reads TGTGCCAGCAGGGAGGGGGCGATGAATGAAAAACTGTTTTTT. This gives the protein CASREGAMNEKLFF.

V and J are TRBV5-1 and TRBJ1-6, with D maybe TRBD1 (6 bases). Trimming took 3 bases from V and 10 from J, leaving 14 bases between them. The CDR3 consists of 14 residues. Germline CDR1 is SGHRS and CDR2 is YFSETQ. CDR3 sequence reads: CASSSEQGESPLHF. CDR3 sequence (DNA): TGCGCCAGCAGCTCTGAACAGGGAGAATCACCCCTCCACTTT.

V and J are TRBV10-3 and TRBJ2-3, with D perhaps matching TRBD2 (5 bases). The CDR3 extends over 15 amino acids. The germline gives CDR1 ENHRY, CDR2 SYGVKD. Trimming removed 6 bases at V and 2 bases at J, with 15 bases between. CDR3 region: CAIRDDAGVTDTQYF. In DNA form, the CDR3 reads TGTGCCATCAGAGATGATGCGGGCGTCACAGATACGCAGTATTTT.

In its sample, this clone was seen a few times. The chain joins TRBV5-5 to TRBJ1-1; D unresolved. The CDR3 extends over 14 amino acids. CDR1 and CDR2 from the germline V gene are SGHKS and YYEKEE (reference sequence). The V end lost 1 base, the J end lost 0 bases, and 7 bases lay between the germline ends. The DNA of the CDR3 is TGTGCCAGCAGCTTGATACACATGAACACTGAAGCTTTCTTT. Its protein product is CASSLIHMNTEAFF.

The rearrangement links TRBV6-1 to TRBJ2-2, with a possible D match to TRBD2 (7 bases). Germline values: CDR1 MNHNS, CDR2 SASEGT. Trimming left V 5 bases short and J 5 bases short, with 15 bases between. There are 15 residues in the CDR3. The chain's CDR3 is CASSPPGGRTGELFF. The CDR3 DNA sequence: TGTGCCAGCAGTCCCCCGGGGGGCAGAACCGGGGAGCTGTTTTTT.

The sample holds a few counts of this clone. The chain joins TRBV11-2 to TRBJ2-1; 10 nucleotides line up with TRBD2. This CDR3 is 16 amino acids long. V was pared by 4 bases and J by 5 bases, with 8 bases of the junction left unmatched. The germline CDR1 and CDR2 sequences are SGHAT and FQNNGV. The CDR3 DNA is TGTGCCAGCAGCTCCGCCGGGACTAGCGTCCACAATGAGCAGTTCTTC. As protein: CASSSAGTSVHNEQFF.

In this sample, this clone turned up once. The gene calls are TRBV18 and TRBJ1-3, with D tentatively TRBD1 (6 bases). The germline gives CDR1 KGHSH, CDR2 LQKENI. This CDR3 region has 14 residues. V lost 6 bases, J lost 0 bases, and 9 bases lay in between. For the CDR3, the DNA is TGTGCCAGCTCTCAACAGGGCTCTGGAAACACCATATATTTT. Translating it yields CASSQQGSGNTIYF.

The J gene is TRBJ2-5, the V gene TRBV15, with D possibly being TRBD1 (6 bases). The V end lost 4 bases, the J end lost 3 bases, and 18 bases lay between the germline ends. CDR1 and CDR2 (germline): LNHNV, YYDKDF (reference sequence). The CDR3 runs to 16 residues. The CDR3 here is CATSKGQRVYEETQYF. For the CDR3, the DNA is TGTGCCACCAGCAAAGGACAGAGGGTATACGAAGAGACCCAGTACTTC.

This clone was picked up a small number of times. The CDR3 sequence is CAWSRLTWAGGYEQYF. CDR3 sequence (DNA): TGTGCCTGGAGTCGTCTCACGTGGGCGGGGGGCTACGAGCAGTACTTC. This chain links TRBV30 with TRBJ2-7; 8 bases align to TRBD2. The J segment lost 3 bases and the V segment lost 2 bases, leaving 12 bases of the junction unmatched. CDR3 size: 16 residues. Germline V gene sequence: CDR1 GTSNPN, CDR2 SVGIG (reference sequence).